This T cell receptor beta chain is from a study of post-analysis software for immune sequencing data. In the study overall: Disease courses included relapsing-remitting, secondary progressive and progressive-relapsing multiple sclerosis. Study findings and constraints: By F measure, strong co-clustering occurred among samples prepared in the same batch. Relative to controls, patients with multiple sclerosis showed significantly lower normalized Chao1 diversity.

The table lists this clonotype with a few counts. Its antigen is as yet unknown. Unique molecular identifiers were carried by the TCR beta cDNA libraries. TCRdb passed the PCR reads through MiXCR, listing each CDR3 protein once. The table includes about 620,000 distinct CDR3 sequences, 44% detected once. This TCR was sampled from a girl aged 5 to 17 with multiple sclerosis. Sequencing was performed on blood.

In DNA form, the CDR3 reads TGTGCCAGCAGGCACCGGGACACCCCCTACGAGCAGTACTTC. Its translation is CASRHRDTPYEQYF. The genes are TRBV5-6 and TRBJ2-7, with TRBD1 as a possible D gene (6 bases). Germline CDR1 and CDR2: SGHDT and YYEEEE. Trimming removed 5 bases from V and 2 bases from J, with 14 bases in between. CDR3 length equals 14 residues.